The rows below give T cell receptor beta chains drawn from one sample of a study of tumor and adjacent non-tumor tissue in lung cancer. TCRdb reprocessed the multiplex PCR reads with MiXCR, giving one entry per CDR3 protein. The table includes 60,000 to 85,000 distinct CDR3 sequences, about 77% detected once. Material for sequencing was distant non-tumor lung tissue. The receptors come from a man aged 55 to 69 with non-small cell lung cancer. Both conserved end residues are part of each CDR3. D genes are given only for firm matches. Not every row has a clone size; where given, it reads once, few, many or a size class.

J gene: TRBJ2-7; V gene: TRBV4-1; D gene: -; clone size: -; CDR3 DNA: TGCGTCAGCAGCCAATATAGAGGTATGGGCAACGAGCAGTACTTC; CDR3 protein: CVSSQYRGMGNEQYF
J gene: TRBJ2-3; V gene: TRBV13; D gene: -; clone size: -; CDR3 DNA: TGTGCCAGCAGTTTAGCGAGACAGAACGCAGATACGCAGTGTTTT; CDR3 protein: CASSLARQNADTQCF
J gene: TRBJ2-7; V gene: TRBV11-2; D gene: TRBD2; clone size: once; CDR3 DNA: TGTGCCAACAGCTTAGATGGGGGAGGGCAGTGCGAGCAGTACTTC; CDR3 protein: CANSLDGGGQCEQYF
J gene: TRBJ2-3; V gene: TRBV6-1; D gene: -; clone size: once; CDR3 DNA: TGTGCCAGCAGTGATAGTGGCGTAAATACAGATACGCAGTATTTT; CDR3 protein: CASSDSGVNTDTQYF
J gene: TRBJ2-5; V gene: TRBV29-1; D gene: TRBD2; clone size: once; CDR3 DNA: TGCAGCGTATCGGGACTAGCGGGAGAATTCGATGAGACCCAGTACTTC; CDR3 protein: CSVSGLAGEFDETQYF
J gene: TRBJ2-7; V gene: TRBV6-5; D gene: TRBD1; clone size: -; CDR3 DNA: TGTGCCAGCAGCTACTCGAAACCCGTAGAGACAGGGCCGATGAAGCAGTACTTC; CDR3 protein: CASSYSKPVETGPMKQYF
J gene: TRBJ2-7; V gene: TRBV20-1; D gene: TRBD2; clone size: many; CDR3 DNA: TGCAGTGCTAGAGGACTAGCGGGAGGGAGACAGTACGAGCAGTACTTC; CDR3 protein: CSARGLAGGRQYEQYF
J gene: TRBJ2-5; V gene: TRBV5-4; D gene: TRBD1; clone size: many; CDR3 DNA: TGTGCCAGCAGCCCTCATGGGACAGGGCAGATAGAGACCCAGTACTTC; CDR3 protein: CASSPHGTGQIETQYF
J gene: TRBJ2-7; V gene: TRBV12-3/TRBV12-4; D gene: TRBD2; clone size: -; CDR3 DNA: TGTGCCAGCAGTAACACGGGACTAGGATACTACGAGCGGTACTTC; CDR3 protein: CASSNTGLGYYERYF
J gene: TRBJ2-3; V gene: TRBV29-1; D gene: -; clone size: -; CDR3 DNA: TGCAGCGTTGAAGTTGTGGGGACGACAGGTACGCAGTATTTT; CDR3 protein: CSVEVVGTTGTQYF
J gene: TRBJ2-1; V gene: TRBV11-1; D gene: -; clone size: -; CDR3 DNA: TGTGCCAGCCGCGAAGGTTACAGTAATGAGCAGTTCTTC; CDR3 protein: CASREGYSNEQFF
J gene: TRBJ1-3; V gene: TRBV7-9; D gene: -; clone size: -; CDR3 DNA: TGTGCCAGCAGCCCCACAGGGTCGGCCTCTGGAAACATCATATATTTT; CDR3 protein: CASSPTGSASGNIIYF
J gene: TRBJ2-7; V gene: TRBV29-1; D gene: -; clone size: medium-sized; CDR3 DNA: TGCAGCGTTATGGGGGCAGTCAGCTCCTACGAGCAGTACTTC; CDR3 protein: CSVMGAVSSYEQYF
J gene: TRBJ2-7; V gene: TRBV29-1; D gene: TRBD1; clone size: -; CDR3 DNA: TGCAGCGTTGAAGGGACAGGGGATACCTATGAGCAGTACTTC; CDR3 protein: CSVEGTGDTYEQYF
J gene: TRBJ2-7; V gene: TRBV4-2; D gene: TRBD1; clone size: -; CDR3 DNA: TGTGCCAGCAGCCAAGAAGGTGCAGGGGGCAGTGACAAGCAGTACTTC; CDR3 protein: CASSQEGAGGSDKQYF
J gene: TRBJ2-7; V gene: TRBV7-8; D gene: -; clone size: -; CDR3 DNA: TGTGCCAGCAGCTTATTAGGGTTGCCAGTAAGCTCCTACGAGCAATACTTC; CDR3 protein: CASSLLGLPVSSYEQYF
J gene: TRBJ2-7; V gene: TRBV11-3; D gene: -; clone size: -; CDR3 DNA: TGTGCCGGCAGCTTAGATGGGACCTCCGCCTACGAGCAGCACTTC; CDR3 protein: CAGSLDGTSAYEQHF
J gene: TRBJ1-2; V gene: TRBV6-5; D gene: -; clone size: -; CDR3 DNA: TGTGCCAGCAGTTACGACGGGCCAGGCTGTGGGGGCTACACCTTC; CDR3 protein: CASSYDGPGCGGYTF
J gene: TRBJ2-7; V gene: TRBV4-2; D gene: TRBD1; clone size: few; CDR3 DNA: TGTGCCAGCAGTCTGACAGGGGGTAGAGACGAGCAGTACTTC; CDR3 protein: CASSLTGGRDEQYF
J gene: TRBJ1-2; V gene: TRBV29-1; D gene: TRBD1; clone size: -; CDR3 DNA: TGCAGCGTGACAGGGGTCGGTGGCTACACCTTC; CDR3 protein: CSVTGVGGYTF
J gene: TRBJ2-2; V gene: TRBV14; D gene: -; clone size: -; CDR3 DNA: TGTGCCAGCAGCCAAGTTAGAGCGGCCATCGGGGAGCTGTCTTTT; CDR3 protein: CASSQVRAAIGELSF
J gene: TRBJ2-2; V gene: TRBV2; D gene: -; clone size: -; CDR3 DNA: TGTGCCAGCCAATGGACTAACGAGGCCACCGGGGAGCTGTTTTTT; CDR3 protein: CASQWTNEATGELFF
J gene: TRBJ2-4; V gene: TRBV6-6; D gene: TRBD2; clone size: -; CDR3 DNA: TGTGCCAGCAGTCCCGGGGAGGGGAAGTTTAGAAACATTCAGTACTTC; CDR3 protein: CASSPGEGKFRNIQYF
J gene: TRBJ2-1; V gene: TRBV5-4; D gene: -; clone size: -; CDR3 DNA: TGTGCCAGTAGATTGGTGGGGGAATACAATGAGCAGTTCTTC; CDR3 protein: CASRLVGEYNEQFF
J gene: TRBJ2-6; V gene: TRBV29-1; D gene: -; clone size: -; CDR3 DNA: TGTAGCGTGAGGGTTTCTAGTTCGAGGGCCAGCGTCCTGACTTTC; CDR3 protein: CSVRVSSSRASVLTF
J gene: TRBJ2-5; V gene: TRBV28; D gene: -; clone size: -; CDR3 DNA: TGTGCCAGCCAGCTGGAGTGGCAAGGGACCCAGTACTTC; CDR3 protein: CASQLEWQGTQYF
J gene: TRBJ1-1; V gene: TRBV2; D gene: -; clone size: -; CDR3 DNA: TGTGCCTGCAGTAGGGACCCCAACCTCTTTGAAGCTTTCTTT; CDR3 protein: CACSRDPNLFEAFF
J gene: TRBJ1-6; V gene: TRBV10-2; D gene: -; clone size: -; CDR3 DNA: TGCGCCAGCAGAGGCGGCTATAATTCATCCCTCCACTTT; CDR3 protein: CASRGGYNSSLHF
J gene: TRBJ1-1; V gene: TRBV11-1; D gene: -; clone size: -; CDR3 DNA: TGTGCCAGCAGCTTAGCGTCGGGGCCTGAAGGTTTCTTT; CDR3 protein: CASSLASGPEGFF